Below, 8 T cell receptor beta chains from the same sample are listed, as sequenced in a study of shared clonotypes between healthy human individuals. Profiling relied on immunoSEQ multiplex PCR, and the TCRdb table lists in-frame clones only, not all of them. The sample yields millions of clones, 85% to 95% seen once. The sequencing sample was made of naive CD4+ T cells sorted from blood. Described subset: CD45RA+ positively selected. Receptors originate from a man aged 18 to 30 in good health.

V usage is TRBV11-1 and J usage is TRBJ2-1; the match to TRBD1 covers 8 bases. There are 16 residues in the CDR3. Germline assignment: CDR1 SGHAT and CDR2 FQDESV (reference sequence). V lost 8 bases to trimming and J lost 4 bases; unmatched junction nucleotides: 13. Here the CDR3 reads CASSSRGQGAYNEQFF. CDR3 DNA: TGTGCCAGCTCATCTAGGGGGCAGGGGGCTTACAATGAGCAGTTCTTC.

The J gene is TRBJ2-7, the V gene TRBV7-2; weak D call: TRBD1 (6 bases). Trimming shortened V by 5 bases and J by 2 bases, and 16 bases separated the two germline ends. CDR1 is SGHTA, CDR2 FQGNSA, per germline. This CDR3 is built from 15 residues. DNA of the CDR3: TGTGCCAGCAGCCCAGGGGCGGTTCGAGCCTACGAGCAGTACTTC. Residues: CASSPGAVRAYEQYF.

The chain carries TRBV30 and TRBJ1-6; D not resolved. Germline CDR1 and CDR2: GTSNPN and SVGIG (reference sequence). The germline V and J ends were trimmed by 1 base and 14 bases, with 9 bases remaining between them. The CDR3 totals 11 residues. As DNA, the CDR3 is TGTGCCTGGAGTGACCCCTTGGCCCTCCACTTT. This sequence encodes CAWSDPLALHF.

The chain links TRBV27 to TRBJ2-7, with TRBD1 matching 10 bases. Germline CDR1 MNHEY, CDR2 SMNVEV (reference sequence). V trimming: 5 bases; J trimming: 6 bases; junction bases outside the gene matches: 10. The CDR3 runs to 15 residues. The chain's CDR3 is CASSLTRDRGGEQYF. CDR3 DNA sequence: TGTGCCAGCAGTCTCACGAGGGACAGGGGAGGCGAGCAGTACTTC.

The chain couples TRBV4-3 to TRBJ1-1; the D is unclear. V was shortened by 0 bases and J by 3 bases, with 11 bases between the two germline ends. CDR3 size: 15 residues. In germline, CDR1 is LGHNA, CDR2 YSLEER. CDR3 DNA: TGCGCCAGCAGCCAAGAGGCTTACGCGTACACTGAAGCTTTCTTT. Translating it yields CASSQEAYAYTEAFF.

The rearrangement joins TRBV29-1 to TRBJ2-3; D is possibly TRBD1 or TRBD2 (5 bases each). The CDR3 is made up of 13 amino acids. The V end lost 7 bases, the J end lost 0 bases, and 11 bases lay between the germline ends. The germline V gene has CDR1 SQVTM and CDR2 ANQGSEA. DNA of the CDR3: TGCAGCGCTACGTGGGACAGCACAGATACGCAGTATTTT. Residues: CSATWDSTDTQYF.

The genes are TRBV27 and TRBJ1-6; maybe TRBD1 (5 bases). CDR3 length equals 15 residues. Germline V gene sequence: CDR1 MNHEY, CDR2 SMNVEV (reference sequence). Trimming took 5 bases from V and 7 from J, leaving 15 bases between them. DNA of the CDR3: TGTGCCAGCAGTCTTGACAGAAACAAAAATTCACCCCTCCACTTT. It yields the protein CASSLDRNKNSPLHF.

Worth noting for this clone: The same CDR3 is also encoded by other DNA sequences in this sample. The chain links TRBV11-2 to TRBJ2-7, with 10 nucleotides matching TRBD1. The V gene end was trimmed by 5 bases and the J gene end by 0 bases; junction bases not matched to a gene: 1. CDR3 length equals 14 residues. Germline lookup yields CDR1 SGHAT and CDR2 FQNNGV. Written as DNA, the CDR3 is TGTGCCAGCAGCCGGACAGGGGGCTCCTACGAGCAGTACTTC. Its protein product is CASSRTGGSYEQYF.